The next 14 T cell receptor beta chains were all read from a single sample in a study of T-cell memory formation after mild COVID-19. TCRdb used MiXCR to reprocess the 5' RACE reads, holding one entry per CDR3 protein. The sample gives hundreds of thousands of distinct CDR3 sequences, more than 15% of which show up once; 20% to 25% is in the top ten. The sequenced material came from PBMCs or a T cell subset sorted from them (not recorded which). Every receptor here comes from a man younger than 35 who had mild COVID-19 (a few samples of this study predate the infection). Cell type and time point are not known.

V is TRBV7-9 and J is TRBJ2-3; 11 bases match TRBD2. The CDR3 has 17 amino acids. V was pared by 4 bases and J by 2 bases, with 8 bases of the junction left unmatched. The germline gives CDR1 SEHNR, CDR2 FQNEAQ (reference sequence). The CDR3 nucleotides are TGTGCCAGCAGCTCTCTCCTAGCGGGGGGCCTCACAGATACGCAGTATTTT. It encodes CASSSLLAGGLTDTQYF.

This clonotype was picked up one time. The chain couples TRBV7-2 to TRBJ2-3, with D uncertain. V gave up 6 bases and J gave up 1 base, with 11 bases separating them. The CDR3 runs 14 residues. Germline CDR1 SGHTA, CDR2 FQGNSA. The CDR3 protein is CASSTSRGTDTQYF. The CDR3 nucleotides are TGTGCCAGCAGTACGTCCAGAGGCACAGATACGCAGTATTTT.

CDR3 bases: TGTGCCAGCGCCCGATTCCAGGGGAACGCCTACGAGCAGTACTTC. Its translation is CASARFQGNAYEQYF. V usage is TRBV6-5 and J usage is TRBJ2-7; D may be TRBD1 (6 bases). CDR3 length equals 15 residues. The V end was cut by 8 bases, the J end by 2 bases, with 19 bases between. CDR1 and CDR2 from the germline V gene are MNHEY and SVGAGI.

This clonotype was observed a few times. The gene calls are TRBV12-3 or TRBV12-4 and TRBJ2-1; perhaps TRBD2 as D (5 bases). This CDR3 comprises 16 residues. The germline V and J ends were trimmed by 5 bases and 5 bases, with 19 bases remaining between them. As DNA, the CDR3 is TGTGCCAGCAGTAACCTAGCAGTCGGGTGGCACAATGAGCAGTTCTTC. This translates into CASSNLAVGWHNEQFF.

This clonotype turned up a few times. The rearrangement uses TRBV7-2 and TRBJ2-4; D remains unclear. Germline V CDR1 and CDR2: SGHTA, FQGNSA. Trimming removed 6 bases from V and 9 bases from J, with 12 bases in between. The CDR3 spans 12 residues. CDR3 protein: CASRQPLGIQYF. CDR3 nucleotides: TGTGCCAGCAGACAACCCCTGGGCATTCAGTACTTC.

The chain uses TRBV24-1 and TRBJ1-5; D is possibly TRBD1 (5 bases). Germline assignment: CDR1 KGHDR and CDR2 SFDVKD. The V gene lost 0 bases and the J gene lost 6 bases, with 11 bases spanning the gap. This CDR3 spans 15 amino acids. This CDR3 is CATSDLTGRRQPQHF. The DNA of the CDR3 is TGTGCCACCAGTGATTTGACAGGAAGACGTCAGCCCCAGCATTTT.

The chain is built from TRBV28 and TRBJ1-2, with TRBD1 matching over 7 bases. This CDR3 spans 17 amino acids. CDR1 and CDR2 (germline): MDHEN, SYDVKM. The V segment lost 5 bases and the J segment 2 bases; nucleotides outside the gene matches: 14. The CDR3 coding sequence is TGTGCCAGCAGTCTACCCGGGACAGCCTACAAAAACTATGGCTACACCTTC. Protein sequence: CASSLPGTAYKNYGYTF.

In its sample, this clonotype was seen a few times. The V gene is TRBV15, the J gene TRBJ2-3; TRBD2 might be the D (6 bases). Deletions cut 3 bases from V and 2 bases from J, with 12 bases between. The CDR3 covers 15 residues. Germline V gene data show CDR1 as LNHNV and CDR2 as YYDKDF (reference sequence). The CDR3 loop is CATSSSGFFTDTQYF. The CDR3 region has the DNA TGTGCCACCAGCAGCAGCGGGTTCTTCACAGATACGCAGTATTTT.

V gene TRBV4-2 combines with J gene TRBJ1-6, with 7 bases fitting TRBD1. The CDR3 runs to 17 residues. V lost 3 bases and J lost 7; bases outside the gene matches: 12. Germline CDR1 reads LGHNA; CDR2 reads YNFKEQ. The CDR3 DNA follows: TGTGCCAGCAGCCAGTTCCCCGACAGGGCGAACAATTCACCCCTCCACTTT. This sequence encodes CASSQFPDRANNSPLHF.

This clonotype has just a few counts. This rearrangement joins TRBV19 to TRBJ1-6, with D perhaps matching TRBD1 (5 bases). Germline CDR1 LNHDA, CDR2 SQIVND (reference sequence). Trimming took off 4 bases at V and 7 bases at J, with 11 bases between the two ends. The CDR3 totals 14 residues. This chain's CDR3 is CASSRGSSNSPLHF. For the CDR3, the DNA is TGTGCCAGTAGTAGGGGGTCATCCAATTCACCCCTCCACTTT.

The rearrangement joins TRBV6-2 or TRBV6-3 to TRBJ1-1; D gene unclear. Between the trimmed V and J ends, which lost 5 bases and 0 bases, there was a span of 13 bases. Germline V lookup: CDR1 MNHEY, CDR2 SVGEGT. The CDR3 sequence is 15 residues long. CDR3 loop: CASSAPNNLNTEAFF. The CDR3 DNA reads TGTGCCAGCAGTGCCCCGAACAATCTGAACACTGAAGCTTTCTTT.

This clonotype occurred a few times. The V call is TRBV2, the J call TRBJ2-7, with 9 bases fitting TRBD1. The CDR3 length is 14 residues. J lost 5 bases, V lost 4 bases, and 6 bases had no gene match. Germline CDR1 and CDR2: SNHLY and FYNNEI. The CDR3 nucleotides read TGTGCCAGCAGTGGACGGACAGGGGTCAACGAGCAGTACTTC. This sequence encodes CASSGRTGVNEQYF.

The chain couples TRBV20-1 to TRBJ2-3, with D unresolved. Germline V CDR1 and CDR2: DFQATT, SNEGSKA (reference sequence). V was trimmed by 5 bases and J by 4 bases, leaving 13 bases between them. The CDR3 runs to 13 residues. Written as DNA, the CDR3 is TGCAGTGCTGGCGACTCCGAAGCAGATACGCAGTATTTT. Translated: CSAGDSEADTQYF.

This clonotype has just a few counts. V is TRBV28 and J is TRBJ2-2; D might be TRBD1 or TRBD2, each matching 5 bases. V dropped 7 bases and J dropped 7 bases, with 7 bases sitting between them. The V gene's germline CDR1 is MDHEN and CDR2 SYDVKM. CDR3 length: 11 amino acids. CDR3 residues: CASKGSGELFF. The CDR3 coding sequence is TGTGCCAGCAAGGGGAGCGGGGAGCTGTTTTTT.